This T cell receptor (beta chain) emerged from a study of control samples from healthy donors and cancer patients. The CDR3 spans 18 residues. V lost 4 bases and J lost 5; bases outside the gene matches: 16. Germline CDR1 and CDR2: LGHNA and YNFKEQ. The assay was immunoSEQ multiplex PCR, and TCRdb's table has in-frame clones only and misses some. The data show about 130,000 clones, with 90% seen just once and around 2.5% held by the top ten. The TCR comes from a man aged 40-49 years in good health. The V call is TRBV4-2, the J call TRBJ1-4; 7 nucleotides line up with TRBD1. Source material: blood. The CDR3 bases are TGTGCCAGCAGCCTTTCTCCGGGACAGAGGGATTTAAATGAAAAACTGTTTTTT. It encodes CASSLSPGQRDLNEKLFF.